Listed here are 10 T cell receptor beta chains from one sample, sequenced in a study of HIV-infected patients and healthy controls. Whole blood was used without fractionation, so all unsorted peripheral T cells were included. Around 530 ng RNA was reverse transcribed with alpha and beta constant-region primers. Separate chain-specific third strand synthesis with multiplexing indices produced the alpha and beta libraries. MiXCR, run by TCRdb on the 5' RACE reads, gives a single entry per CDR3 protein. The table has about 10,000 distinct CDR3 sequences, around 8% seen once; the top ten hold 5.5% to 7.5%. Sequenced: blood. These receptors were collected from an adult in good health.

The chain recombines TRBV12-3 or TRBV12-4 with TRBJ2-5, with TRBD2 matching 12 bases. The CDR3 is 16 residues long. J gave up 2 bases and V 5 bases, and 6 bases lay outside the gene matches. The CDR3 sequence is CASSPTTSGGQETQYF. The CDR3 coding sequence is TGTGCCAGCAGTCCAACGACTAGCGGGGGACAAGAGACCCAGTACTTC.

The chain joins TRBV12-5 to TRBJ1-2, with TRBD1 identical over 7 bases. CDR3 size: 14 residues. The V and J ends lost 3 bases and 3 bases, in that order; junction bases with no gene match: 4. Germline V lookup: CDR1 LGHNT, CDR2 FRNRAP. The CDR3 coding sequence is TGTGCTAGTGGTTTAGGGACAGAGGACTATGGCTACACCTTC. As protein: CASGLGTEDYGYTF.

This clonotype was counted ten times or more. This chain links TRBV6-2 or TRBV6-3 with TRBJ2-7; D uncertain. The ends were cut back, 5 bases at V and 3 bases at J, with 5 bases in the middle. The CDR3 runs 11 residues. Germline CDR1 is MNHEY and CDR2 is SVGEGT. Here the CDR3 reads CASSRIYEQYF. Written as DNA, the CDR3 is TGTGCCAGCAGTCGAATCTACGAGCAGTACTTC.

The chain links TRBV12-3 or TRBV12-4 to TRBJ2-4, with 7 bases that match TRBD1. V lost 5 bases, J lost 5 bases, and 12 bases stayed unmatched. CDR3 length equals 16 residues. CDR3 in amino acids: CASSPLPGTEENIQYF. The CDR3 DNA reads TGTGCCAGCAGTCCCCTCCCCGGGACAGAAGAAAACATTCAGTACTTC.

The J gene is TRBJ2-5, the V gene TRBV7-8, with D possibly being TRBD2 (6 bases). The germline CDR1 and CDR2 sequences are SGHVS and FQNEAQ. This CDR3 region has 17 residues. The germline V and J ends were trimmed by 5 bases and 2 bases, with 21 bases remaining between them. This chain's CDR3 is CASSHRDSRVGQETQYF. Here the CDR3 DNA reads TGTGCCAGCAGCCACCGGGACTCAAGGGTCGGGCAAGAGACCCAGTACTTC. Together with reference TRBV7-8 and TRBJ2-5, the CDR3 gives the full variable domain: GAGVSQSPRYKVAKRGQDVALRCDPISGHVSLFWYQQALGQGPEFLTYFQNEAQLDKSGLPSDRFFAERPEGSVSTLKIQRTQQEDSAVYLCASSHRDSRVGQETQYFGPGTRLLVL.

This clonotype ranks as medium-sized (0.01 to 0.1%). This chain connects TRBV7-6 to TRBJ2-7; 8 nucleotides agree with TRBD2. Germline-derived CDR1 and CDR2 are SGHVS and FNYEAQ. V shed 5 bases, J shed 3 bases, and the junction held 15 bases outside the gene matches. CDR3 size: 17 residues. The CDR3 nucleotides read TGTGCCAGCAGCCCCACCCCCGGGACTAGGTCCCTCTACGAGCAGTACTTC. Translation: CASSPTPGTRSLYEQYF.

This clonotype showed up many times. This chain uses TRBV5-4 with TRBJ2-2, with TRBD2 matching over 9 bases. The length of the CDR3 is 18 residues. The V gene's germline CDR1 is SGHNT and CDR2 YYREEE (reference sequence). V lost 0 bases and J lost 5; bases outside the gene matches: 11. For the CDR3, the DNA is TGTGCCAGCAGCTTGGCGGGTAGCGGGAGTAAGTTAACCGGGGAGCTGTTTTTT. This codes for CASSLAGSGSKLTGELFF. The full variable domain, rest sourced from reference TRBV5-4 and TRBJ2-2, is ETGVTQSPTHLIKTRGQQVTLRCSSQSGHNTVSWYQQALGQGPQFIFQYYREEENGRGNFPPRFSGLQFPNYSSELNVNALELDDSALYLCASSLAGSGSKLTGELFFGEGSRLTVL.

This clonotype is labeled medium-sized (0.01 to 0.1%). The CDR3 sequence: CASSSYRSNGELFF. The CDR3 nucleotides read TGTGCCAGCAGCTCCTACAGGAGTAACGGGGAGCTGTTTTTT. The rearrangement uses TRBV7-2 and TRBJ2-2; D is possibly TRBD1 (5 bases). The CDR3 consists of 14 residues. V lost 4 bases, J lost 7 bases, and 13 bases lay in between. From germline, CDR1 is SGHTA and CDR2 FQGNSA.

This clonotype is medium-sized. The chain couples TRBV28 to TRBJ2-3, with D tentatively TRBD2 (6 bases). The germline V gene encodes CDR1 MDHEN and CDR2 SYDVKM. This CDR3 contains 15 residues. Trimming removed 4 bases at V and 5 bases at J, with 16 bases between. The CDR3 region is CASSWTTEIQDTQYF. The CDR3 DNA follows: TGTGCCAGCAGTTGGACTACTGAGATTCAAGATACGCAGTATTTT. Full variable domain (missing parts from reference TRBV28 and TRBJ2-3): DVKVTQSSRYLVKRTGEKVFLECVQDMDHENMFWYRQDPGLGLRLIYFSYDVKMKEKGDIPEGYSVSREKKERFSLILESASTNQTSMYLCASSWTTEIQDTQYFGPGTRLTVL.

J is TRBJ1-2 and V is TRBV5-1; 7 nucleotides agree with TRBD1. The CDR3 covers 16 residues. Germline V CDR1 and CDR2: SGHRS, YFSETQ. Unmatched junction bases numbered 9, after V lost 1 base and J lost 3 bases. In nucleotides, the CDR3 is TGCGCCAGCAGCTTGTACGGGACAGCTACCGACTATGGCTACACCTTC. As protein: CASSLYGTATDYGYTF.